Shown below are 9 T cell receptor beta chains from a single sample sequenced in a study of blood T cells in healthy people across ages. Then a second PCR, running about 6 to 11 cycles, was carried out with a sample-barcoded 5' primer and a J-beta primer mix. In TCRdb, the 5' RACE reads were re-called with MiXCR into one record per CDR3 protein. Here the sample spans 650,000 or so distinct CDR3 sequences, about 50% being singletons. Sample: blood. These receptors were obtained from a woman aged 80 or over in good health.

Many counts were recorded for this clonotype. J is TRBJ2-3 and V is TRBV2; perhaps TRBD1 as D (5 bases). Trimming took 4 bases from V and 3 from J, leaving 8 bases between them. CDR3 size: 13 residues. CDR1 is SNHLY, CDR2 FYNNEI, per germline. This CDR3 reads CASSGTWTDTQYF. The CDR3 DNA sequence: TGTGCCAGCAGTGGGACATGGACAGATACGCAGTATTTT.

This clonotype was detected ten times or more. DNA for the CDR3: TGTGCCAGCGGGACTCCCACTTTGGAGACCCAGTACTTC. This encodes CASGTPTLETQYF. The chain uses TRBV7-2 and TRBJ2-5; possible D gene TRBD2, 6 bases. Germline-derived CDR1 and CDR2 are SGHTA and FQGNSA. Deletions cut 8 bases from V and 5 bases from J, with 15 bases between. The CDR3 covers 13 residues.

The chain has TRBV5-5 and TRBJ2-7; TRBD1 matches at 10 bases. The trim removed 5 bases at V and 2 bases at J, leaving 4 bases unmatched. The germline gives CDR1 SGHKS, CDR2 YYEKEE (reference sequence). There are 14 residues in the CDR3. The DNA of the CDR3 is TGTGCCAGCAGGCCGGGACAGGGGACCTACGAGCAGTACTTC. Its translation is CASRPGQGTYEQYF.

The rearrangement joins TRBV7-9 to TRBJ2-7; possible D gene TRBD2, 5 bases. The germline V gene encodes CDR1 SEHNR and CDR2 FQNEAQ (reference sequence). CDR3 size: 14 residues. V was cut by 0 bases and J by 6 bases, with 12 bases left in between. CDR3 residues: CASSLANAGLEQYF. As DNA, the CDR3 is TGTGCCAGCAGCTTAGCGAACGCAGGACTCGAGCAGTACTTC.

This clonotype was seen once. A read error may be the cause here, since a much bigger clone is one base away. CDR3 DNA sequence: TGTGCCAGCATACCACAGGGGAGGTTGGACACTGAAGCTTTCTTT. Amino acids: CASIPQGRLDTEAFF. The gene calls are TRBV27 and TRBJ1-1, with TRBD1 matching over 7 bases. J lost 3 bases, V lost 7 bases, and 11 bases had no gene match. The CDR3 loop spans 15 amino acids. Germline V gives CDR1 MNHEY, CDR2 SMNVEV (reference sequence).

Worth noting for this clonotype: Germline and junction disagree at one end, which may indicate a read error. The genes are TRBV29-1 and TRBJ1-2, with D unclear. CDR3 length: 13 amino acids. The V gene's germline CDR1 is SQVTM and CDR2 ANQGSEA. The CDR3 loop reads CSVEGGSDYGYTF. The CDR3 bases are TGCAGCGTTGAAGGTGGCAGTGACTACGGCTACACCTTC.

This clonotype was seen ten or more times. The chain couples TRBV29-1 to TRBJ2-7, with 8 bases aligning to TRBD1. Trimming took 2 bases from V and 5 from J; bases not matched to a gene: 5. Germline CDR1 reads SQVTM; CDR2 reads ANQGSEA. This CDR3 is built from 13 residues. CDR3 in DNA: TGCAGCGTTGAAAGAGGACAGGGTCACGAGCAGTACTTC. Amino acid sequence: CSVERGQGHEQYF.

V usage is TRBV20-1 and J usage is TRBJ2-2, with D tentatively TRBD2 (6 bases). This CDR3 spans 15 amino acids. V was cut by 0 bases and J by 6 bases, with 14 bases left in between. Germline V CDR1 and CDR2: DFQATT, SNEGSKA (reference sequence). The CDR3 sequence: CSARDPGRGAGELFF. CDR3 DNA: TGCAGTGCTAGAGATCCCGGGAGAGGCGCCGGGGAGCTGTTTTTT.

The chain is built from TRBV29-1 and TRBJ2-1; 14 nucleotides line up with TRBD2. CDR1 and CDR2 (germline): SQVTM, ANQGSEA. CDR3 length equals 16 residues. J was trimmed by 7 bases and V by 1 base; bases with no gene match: 6. The CDR3 bases are TGCAGCGTTGAAGCCTGGACTAGCGGGAGGTTAAATGAGCAGTTCTTC. Its protein is CSVEAWTSGRLNEQFF.